This TCR beta chain came from a study of response to subunit inactivated influenza vaccine. Regarding the study as a whole: Authors suggested each seasonal flu vaccination may recruit only limited numbers of new T cells.

Trimming at V came to 5 bases and at J to 4 bases, leaving 6 bases not matched to a gene. In germline, CDR1 is PRHDT, CDR2 FYEKMQ (reference sequence). This CDR3 comprises 14 residues. TCRdb re-called the RT-PCR reads with MiXCR, one entry per CDR3 protein. There are 650,000 to 700,000 distinct CDR3 sequences in the sample; more than 15% occur only once, and approximately 10% lies in the top ten. This clonotype was seen once. Its antigen is as yet unknown. The clonotype comes from a man aged 45-65 years who received an inactivated influenza vaccine. Material: PBMCs from blood, obtained 11 to 12 days after vaccination. The V gene is TRBV13, the J gene TRBJ2-3; 7 bases are a match to TRBD2. CDR3 coding DNA: TGTGCCAGCAGCGCAAGCGGGGTGTCAGATACGCAGTATTTT. It yields the protein CASSASGVSDTQYF.